This T cell receptor beta chain was retrieved from a study of pediatric ulcerative colitis. Study-level results: Compared with controls, ulcerative colitis showed greater blood-rectum clone sharing.

As for this clone: Its antigen remains unidentified.

Sequencing was at survey level. Only in-frame clones appear in the TCRdb table, and some are missing; sequencing was by immunoSEQ multiplex PCR. The repertoire has tens of thousands of clones, over 70% of them found once; the top ten carry roughly 1.5%. The CDR3 has 14 amino acids. Germline V gives CDR1 SGHAT, CDR2 FQNNGV. The V end lost 4 bases, the J end lost 6 bases, and 12 bases lay between the germline ends. Sequenced sample: blood. This TCR derives from a boy aged 5 to 17 who was a control in a study of pediatric ulcerative colitis. V and J are TRBV11-2 and TRBJ2-2, with D tentatively TRBD1 or TRBD2 (5 bases each). The chain's CDR3 is CASSSPRGPGELFF. CDR3 bases: TGTGCCAGCAGCTCCCCTAGGGGACCCGGGGAGCTGTTTTTT.